This T cell receptor (beta chain) stems from a study of T cells in Graves' hyperthyroidism and ophthalmopathy. Concerning this clonotype: This could be a read error, since a much larger clone is one nucleotide away.

The CDR3 regions of TCR beta were amplified from RNA transcripts. The HTBI primer set was used in a first-round RT-PCR of the TCR CDR3. In TCRdb, the multiplex PCR reads were re-called with MiXCR into one record per CDR3 protein. The sample carries a few hundred thousand distinct CDR3 sequences, 15% to 19% recorded once. Germline CDR1 and CDR2: MDHEN and SYDVKM. CDR3 length: 15 amino acids. V was cut by 5 bases and J by 4 bases, with 17 bases left in between. Sequenced sample: blood. This receptor was taken from a woman under 40 with Graves' hyperthyroidism. The chain is built from TRBV28 and TRBJ1-2; a weak D match, TRBD1 (5 bases). CDR3: CASSRRDGAIYGYTF. DNA for the CDR3: TGTGCCAGCAGTCGCCGGGACGGGGCCATCTATGGCTACACCTTC.